This entry features one TCR beta chain sequence. Antigen specificity is unknown. These data belong to a study of T-cell reconstitution after alpha-beta-depleted transplantation in children. During its preparation, the TCRbeta library received unique molecular identifiers. One entry per CDR3 protein, called by TCRdb with MiXCR from the PCR reads. The data contain 500,000 to 750,000 distinct CDR3 sequences, 10% to 15% of them seen just once; the ten biggest clones take up roughly 2.3%. This CDR3 is 16 amino acids long. The junction had 3 bases not matched to a gene; V was cut back by 0 bases and J by 5 bases. Study observations and caveats: Surviving thymic progenitors and recipient T cells were the source of high TCRbeta diversity at day 60 in some patients. Reportedly, alpha-beta T cells present about two months post-transplant originated from several hundred expanded clones of graft origin. T-cell numbers and diversity one year post-transplant derived largely from freshly generated T cells.

Sequencing was performed on PBMCs, mostly from graft donor cells, taken 360 days after TCRalphabeta/CD19-depleted stem cell transplant. The chain recombines TRBV12-3 or TRBV12-4 with TRBJ2-1; 11 positions agree with TRBD2. This TCR was sampled from a male patient younger than 18 who had a stem cell transplant for acute myeloid leukemia, so the T cells may come from the graft donor. The CDR3 loop is CASSLAILAGDNEQFF. In DNA form, the CDR3 reads TGTGCCAGCAGTTTAGCGATACTAGCGGGGGACAATGAGCAGTTCTTC.